The entry that follows covers one TCR beta chain sequence. Its specific antigen is unknown. Qualities for individual bases were not recorded, and no much larger clone is one base off. This sample was included in a study of T cells after yellow fever vaccination (dated by TCRdb to about 2019). In terms of the full investigation: The SMART-Seq v4 Ultra Low Input RNA kit was used to prepare libraries from fractions with low cell numbers. To follow T-cell clones before and after both primary and booster YFV17D yellow fever vaccination, bulk TCR alpha and beta repertoires underwent longitudinal sequencing. Two healthy male donors made up the cohort, one aged 18 to 29 years and the other aged 30 to 40 years. Blood samples were taken at several timepoints before and after primary and secondary immunization, and bulk PBMC replicates and cell subsets were isolated.

TCR cDNA was synthesized by 5'RACE template switching, which introduced a universal primer site and unique molecular identifiers. cDNA synthesis was primed from both the TCR alpha and TCR beta constant segments. Library amplification used two PCR steps, and the second PCR step added sample barcodes and sequencing adapters. Libraries were sequenced on Illumina HiSeq 2500 (2x100 bp) or NovaSeq (2x150 bp). Concerning the study's data processing: MIGEC handled demultiplexing of reads and collapsing into UMI consensus sequences, while MiXCR performed V(D)J alignment. Using edgeR on replicate PBMC samples, clonotypes were called vaccine-responding if FDR was below 0.01 and the log2 fold change was above 5 up to day 15. Each bulk clonotype received a CD4 or CD8 identity based on whether the sequenced CD4 or CD8 repertoire contained that clonotype at higher abundance. TCRdb trimmed the raw reads at Q25, called clones with MiXCR and kept productive beta chains. When rows share a CDR3 protein, they turn into one entry using the most common DNA and genes. The V and J calls were not made by the authors but by TCRdb's processing. The sample table records about 73,000 distinct CDR3 sequences; about 7.7% of these occur just once. The top ten clones comprise roughly 41% of the sample.

V is pruned by 4 bases and J by 5 bases, leaving 14 bases of the junction without a gene match. According to the germline V gene, CDR1 reads SGDLS and CDR2 reads YYNGEE. The CDR3 sequence holds 16 residues, the cysteine and phenylalanine included. Only the CDR3 DNA stays, 48 bases, in frame from base 1. Per the publication, the treatment or condition label means: live attenuated yellow fever vaccine strain. A standard Ficoll-Paque protocol was used to isolate PBMCs from peripheral blood. Dynabeads CD4 and CD8 positive selection kits were used to isolate the CD4 and CD8 T-cell fractions. RNA was extracted with TriZol from bulk PBMCs, CD4 and CD8 fractions, and dextramer-positive and dextramer-negative fractions. What the research found in general, with its limitations: The secondary T-cell response was found to be weaker but faster than the primary response, with a peak reached on day 5 rather than on day 15. Computational filtering was needed because FACS-sorted repertoires could contain abundant contaminating clonotypes from the bulk population. After the booster, most of the clones that had expanded following primary vaccination were detected again (almost 98% of CD4 and around nine tenths of CD8), which suggests that memory was broadly maintained. Because the study included only a couple of donors, the extent to which the findings can be generalized is limited. A small fraction of clonotypes showed up in both the CD4 and CD8 compartments, probably as a result of convergent recombination.

The chain is assembled from TRBV9 and TRBJ2-7; TRBD1 fits 8 bases in the junction. The material was CD8+ T cells sorted from PBMCs, obtained on the day of the yellow fever booster vaccination. This sequence was found in a man younger than 45 who received the YFV17D yellow fever vaccine. The CDR3 region reads CASSTPRTGSSDEQYF. DNA sequence: TGTGCCAGCAGCACTCCGAGGACAGGGTCCTCTGACGAGCAGTACTTC.